This T cell receptor (beta chain) was profiled in a study of T and B cells in COVID-19 patients. Across the study: Most recovered patients had mild to moderate COVID-19 treated as outpatients. General study findings and limits: Early severe-case samples and blood from mildly ill patients during symptoms were in short supply. Clonality of TRB repertoires was high in active COVID-19; recovery brought above-healthy diversity and richness.

This clonotype was counted only a few times. Its antigen is unknown. Multiplex PCR with BIOMED2 TRB-A/B primer pools amplified TRB rearrangements. TCRdb recomputed calls from the multiplex PCR reads with MiXCR, one row per CDR3 protein. The top ten clones hold 2.5% to 4% of a sample with approximately 16,000 distinct CDR3 sequences, over 25% of them seen once. The CDR3 is 15 amino acids. Trimming at V came to 5 bases and at J to 6 bases, leaving 5 bases not matched to a gene. TRB was amplified from about 240-490 ng of blood genomic DNA. The sequence was obtained from a human donor who had recovered from COVID-19. The material sequenced was blood. This chain uses TRBV12-3 or TRBV12-4 with TRBJ2-2; 11 positions agree with TRBD2. CDR3 in DNA: TGTGCCAGCAGTCCCGGGACTAGCGGCTCCGGGGAGCTGTTTTTT. Translating it yields CASSPGTSGSGELFF.